The 5 T cell receptor beta chains in this list originate from one sample, sequenced in a study of blood T cell repertoires in COVID-19. Only in-frame clones appear in the TCRdb table, and some are missing; sequencing was by immunoSEQ multiplex PCR. The table includes around 130,000 clones, almost 85% detected once. Sequences were obtained from peripheral blood. The receptors were gathered from a man in his fifties or sixties with acute or convalescent COVID-19.

This clone is a singleton in its sample. The genes are TRBV20-1 and TRBJ1-5; 7 bases fit TRBD1. There are 14 residues in the CDR3. Germline V lookup: CDR1 DFQATT, CDR2 SNEGSKA (reference sequence). After removal of 3 bases from V and 4 bases from J, the junction contained 6 bases not matched to a gene. CDR3 loop: CSASEAGGNQPQHF. The CDR3 bases are TGCAGTGCTAGTGAGGCAGGGGGTAATCAGCCCCAGCATTTT.

This chain joins TRBV4-1 and TRBJ2-7; 7 nucleotides line up with TRBD1. Germline V CDR1 and CDR2: MGHRA, YSYEKL. The trim removed 1 base at V and 2 bases at J, leaving 5 bases unmatched. The CDR3 totals 15 residues. CDR3 region: CASSQGTTGAYEQYF. CDR3 in DNA: TGCGCCAGCAGCCAAGGAACTACAGGGGCCTACGAGCAGTACTTC.

The chain carries TRBV12-3 or TRBV12-4 and TRBJ1-5, with D unresolved. The CDR3 has 13 residues. V gave up 2 bases and J gave up 6 bases, with 8 bases separating them. The CDR3 DNA follows: TGTGCCAGCAGTTTACACAGCCCTCAGCCCCAGCATTTT. This gives the protein CASSLHSPQPQHF.

V and J are TRBV1 and TRBJ1-1; the DNA was not used to check the table's D call, TRBD1. TRBV1 is reported as a pseudogene. The CDR3 covers 15 residues. The CDR3 is CTSSPALTEGAEAFF. For the CDR3, the DNA is TGCACCAGCAGCCCCGCTTTGACAGAAGGGGCTGAAGCTTTCTTT.

J is TRBJ2-5 and V is TRBV9; 12 positions match TRBD2. Germline assignment: CDR1 SGDLS and CDR2 YYNGEE. J gave up 4 bases and V 8 bases, and 6 bases lay outside the gene matches. The CDR3 contains 14 residues. CDR3 DNA: TGTGCCAGTTCTCGGGGACTAGCGGGAGAGACCCAGTACTTC. Amino acid sequence: CASSRGLAGETQYF.